These 20 T cell receptor beta chains were sequenced from one sample in a study of blood T cell repertoires in COVID-19. Repertoires were generated with immunoSEQ multiplex PCR, while TCRdb's copy carries only in-frame clones and drops some. The table has 300,000 to 400,000 clones, 90% to 95% seen once. Sequences were obtained from PBMCs or T cells enriched from blood (not recorded which). The receptors derive from a woman aged 25 to 39 who had been exposed to COVID-19.

The rearrangement links TRBV10-3 to TRBJ1-1; D might be TRBD1 (6 bases). CDR1 is ENHRY, CDR2 SYGVKD, per germline. The CDR3 has 14 residues. V lost 5 bases and J lost 1, with 11 bases in between. The CDR3 loop is CAISPRTANTEAFF. The CDR3 nucleotides are TGTGCCATCAGTCCAAGGACAGCGAACACTGAAGCTTTCTTT.

The genes are TRBV3-1 (or the pseudogene TRBV3-2) and TRBJ1-2, with TRBD1 matching over 11 bases. Germline lookup yields CDR1 LGHDT and CDR2 YNNKEL (reference sequence). The CDR3 consists of 13 residues. V trimming: 5 bases; J trimming: 8 bases; junction bases outside the gene matches: 4. CDR3 region: CASSWTGGRGYTF. The CDR3 bases are TGTGCCAGCAGCTGGACAGGGGGCCGAGGCTACACCTTC.

The chain carries TRBV30 and TRBJ1-1; 8 bases align to TRBD1. CDR3 length: 18 residues. CDR1 and CDR2 (germline): GTSNPN, SVGIG (reference sequence). J was trimmed by 8 bases and V by 3 bases; bases with no gene match: 23. The CDR3: CAWSDTVRTGILIGEAFF. The CDR3 DNA reads as TGTGCCTGGAGCGACACGGTAAGGACAGGGATCCTAATCGGGGAAGCTTTCTTT.

This chain connects TRBV6-5 to TRBJ1-1; D is perhaps TRBD1 (6 bases). The CDR3 length is 14 residues. Deletions cut 0 bases from V and 4 bases from J, with 9 bases between. The V gene's germline CDR1 is MNHEY and CDR2 SVGAGI. The CDR3: CASSYSRDITEAFF. CDR3 bases: TGTGCCAGCAGTTACTCGAGGGACATCACTGAAGCTTTCTTT.

This clone was detected only a few times. The gene calls are TRBV29-1 and TRBJ1-1; D ambiguous. Germline lookup yields CDR1 SQVTM and CDR2 ANQGSEA. V gave up 4 bases and J gave up 3 bases, with 12 bases separating them. The CDR3 loop spans 13 amino acids. CDR3 coding DNA: TGCAGCGTTGGAAGAATCCGAGACACTGAAGCTTTCTTT. Translation gives CSVGRIRDTEAFF.

V is TRBV25-1 and J is TRBJ1-5; D possibly corresponds to TRBD1 (5 bases). CDR1 and CDR2 (germline): MGHDK, SYGVNS. The CDR3 is made up of 15 amino acids. The V and J ends lost 5 bases and 3 bases respectively, with 14 bases between them. In nucleotides, the CDR3 is TGTGCCAGCAGTCCCAGGGAAGGGAACAATCAGCCCCAGCATTTT. Translated: CASSPREGNNQPQHF.

The genes are TRBV19 and TRBJ1-1; D unclear. Germline lookup yields CDR1 LNHDA and CDR2 SQIVND (reference sequence). CDR3 length: 12 amino acids. Trimming removed 3 bases from V and 2 bases from J, with 4 bases in between. CDR3 region: CASSISNTEAFF. In nucleotides, the CDR3 is TGTGCCAGTAGTATCTCCAACACTGAAGCTTTCTTT.

The chain joins TRBV5-6 to TRBJ2-5; a weak D match, TRBD1 (6 bases). The CDR3 is 14 amino acids. V lost 4 bases, J lost 0 bases, and 10 bases lay in between. Germline loops: CDR1 SGHDT, CDR2 YYEEEE. The CDR3 nucleotides read TGTGCCAGCAGCCGTGGACAGCACCAAGAGACCCAGTACTTC. Translating it yields CASSRGQHQETQYF.

This chain connects TRBV25-1 to TRBJ2-5; 8 nucleotides agree with TRBD1. After removal of 5 bases from V and 3 bases from J, the junction contained 2 bases not matched to a gene. CDR3 length equals 13 residues. Germline assignment: CDR1 MGHDK and CDR2 SYGVNS. The CDR3 reads CASSWTGKETQYF. DNA for the CDR3: TGTGCCAGCAGTTGGACAGGGAAAGAGACCCAGTACTTC. Full variable domain (rest looked up from reference TRBV25-1 and TRBJ2-5): EADIYQTPRYLVIGTGKKITLECSQTMGHDKMYWYQQDPGMELHLIHYSYGVNSTEKGDLSSESTVSRIRTEHFPLTLESARPSHTSQYLCASSWTGKETQYFGPGTRLLVL.

The chain recombines TRBV7-9 with TRBJ1-3; TRBD1 matches 7 bases. The germline V gene encodes CDR1 SEHNR and CDR2 FQNEAQ (reference sequence). The CDR3 spans 15 residues. J gave up 2 bases and V 5 bases, and 6 bases lay outside the gene matches. The CDR3 region is CASSTGQFAGNTIYF. The CDR3 DNA is TGTGCCAGCAGCACGGGACAGTTCGCTGGAAACACCATATATTTT.

The chain recombines TRBV24-1 with TRBJ2-1; D not resolved. Germline CDR1 and CDR2: KGHDR and SFDVKD. The CDR3 length is 12 residues. V lost 3 bases to trimming and J lost 7 bases, with 6 bases between them. The DNA for the CDR3 is TGTGCCACCAGTGATCAATCAAATGAGCAGTTCTTC. Translated: CATSDQSNEQFF.

V is TRBV5-1 and J is TRBJ2-7; 10 bases map to TRBD1. This CDR3 spans 15 amino acids. V gave up 2 bases and J gave up 5 bases; unmatched junction bases: 7. The germline gives CDR1 SGHRS, CDR2 YFSETQ. The CDR3 coding sequence is TGCGCCAGCAGCTTAGGATCGGGACAGGGGAACGAGCAGTACTTC. This sequence encodes CASSLGSGQGNEQYF.

This chain joins TRBV6-5 and TRBJ1-3; D call uncertain. This CDR3 spans 14 amino acids. Trimming removed 2 bases at V and 3 bases at J, with 8 bases between. CDR1 and CDR2 (germline): MNHEY, SVGAGI. CDR3 bases: TGTGCCAGCAGTTACGCGGGCAGTGGAAACACCATATATTTT. This gives the protein CASSYAGSGNTIYF.

CDR3 sequence: CATGTVANYGYTF. In nucleotides, the CDR3 is TGTGCCACCGGGACAGTCGCTAACTATGGCTACACCTTC. The chain carries TRBV5-4 and TRBJ1-2; 7 nucleotides line up with TRBD1. The CDR3 length is 13 residues. The V gene's germline CDR1 is SGHNT and CDR2 YYREEE (reference sequence). Losses at the gene ends were 9 bases for V and 0 bases for J; bases not matched to a gene: 5.

This chain links TRBV7-2 with TRBJ1-5; D possibly corresponds to TRBD1 (5 bases). The CDR3 extends over 14 amino acids. Germline CDR1 reads SGHTA; CDR2 reads FQGNSA. V gave up 0 bases and J gave up 7 bases, with 10 bases separating them. CDR3 nucleotides: TGTGCCAGCAGCTTAGCGGCAGGGAACCAGCCCCAGCATTTT. Protein: CASSLAAGNQPQHF. The full variable domain, its missing parts supplied by reference TRBV7-2 and TRBJ1-5, is GAGVSQSPSNKVTEKGKDVELRCDPISGHTALYWYRQSLGQGLEFLIYFQGNSAPDKSGLPSDRFSAERTGGSVSTLTIQRTQQEDSAVYLCASSLAAGNQPQHFGDGTRLSIL.

V usage is TRBV7-2 and J usage is TRBJ2-2; 8 bases are a match to TRBD2. CDR1 and CDR2 from the germline V gene are SGHTA and FQGNSA. The J segment lost 5 bases and the V segment lost 2 bases, leaving 7 bases of the junction unmatched. CDR3 size: 16 residues. The CDR3: CASSLTGGAGTGELFF. Written as DNA, the CDR3 is TGTGCCAGCAGCTTAACCGGGGGGGCCGGAACCGGGGAGCTGTTTTTT.

The CDR3 DNA reads TGTGCCAGCACGGGGGGTCGGCCCCAGCATTTT. As protein: CASTGGRPQHF. This rearrangement joins TRBV27 to TRBJ1-5; D perhaps matches TRBD1 (5 bases). Trimming stripped 7 bases from V and 9 bases from J, with 10 bases between. CDR1 MNHEY and CDR2 SMNVEV come from the germline V gene (reference sequence). The CDR3 has 11 residues.

J is TRBJ1-1 and V is TRBV12-3 or TRBV12-4, with unresolved D. Deletions cut 3 bases from V and 9 bases from J, with 11 bases between. The CDR3 spans 12 residues. The DNA of the CDR3 is TGTGCCAGCAGTTTGGCAGATATTAAAGCTTTCTTT. The encoded protein is CASSLADIKAFF.

The rearrangement joins TRBV19 to TRBJ1-5; TRBD1 matches at 11 bases. Germline lookup yields CDR1 LNHDA and CDR2 SQIVND (reference sequence). V lost 7 bases and J lost 6; bases outside the gene matches: 11. CDR3 length: 16 amino acids. This CDR3 reads CASKATDRGQGQPQHF. The CDR3 nucleotides are TGTGCCAGTAAGGCCACGGACAGGGGGCAGGGTCAGCCCCAGCATTTT.

The chain uses TRBV6-5 and TRBJ2-7; D is possibly TRBD1 (5 bases). Germline V gives CDR1 MNHEY, CDR2 SVGAGI. V gave up 5 bases and J gave up 3 bases, with 11 bases separating them. This CDR3 is built from 13 residues. The CDR3 DNA reads as TGTGCCAGCAGTACTGACAGCTACTACGAGCAGTACTTC. This codes for CASSTDSYYEQYF.